This TCR beta chain was identified in a study of identical twins (TCRdb year 2016). Broadly, across the study: To test whether fetal clonotypes persist, the study used deep sequencing on TCR alpha and beta repertoires from monozygotic twins, unrelated adults of various ages, and cord blood. To rule out contamination, the twin experiments were replicated at different times with different library preparation protocols. Paper-wide results and their limitations: Abundant cord blood beta clonotypes carried fewer insertions; young adult naive repertoires showed a weaker similar trend, while memory repertoires showed none. Compared with coincidental sharing between unrelated individuals, out-of-frame TCR alpha sequences shared between twins showed an excess of sequences with low generation probability. Because the same donors could not be followed over many years, conclusions were based on cross-sectional statistical analysis. Invariant T cells such as MAIT and iNKT could partly confound zero-insertion analyses, although diverse VJ usage argued against such confounding for most clonotypes. Out-of-frame TCR alpha sharing in monozygotic twins was systematically underestimated by recombination models, whereas sharing between unrelated individuals was in agreement with the recombination models. The excess sharing between twins in beta out-of-frame sequences was weaker because fewer shared sequences reduced the signal-to-noise ratio.

From the germline V gene, CDR1 is SGHVS and CDR2 is FNYEAQ. From V the trimming removes 3 bases and from J it removes 9 bases, while the gene matches leave 11 bases of the junction unaccounted for. The CDR3 holds 15 amino acids from the cysteine to the phenylalanine. Only the CDR3 portion is preserved as DNA: 45 bases, with reading frame beginning at the first base. A remark on this clonotype: Its binding antigen is unknown. Base-call qualities are not available, and no considerably larger clone is one nucleotide away.

All donors were healthy Caucasians. The twin cohort comprised three pairs of female monozygotic twins, all aged about 18 to 30 years. CD4+ and CD8+ T cell populations were isolated with positive isolation kits from Invitrogen. Receptor amplification or capture employed 5' RACE. The sample was run on an Illumina HiSeq 2000. Template switching introduced a universal primer binding site; the final cDNA contained a unique molecular identifier, enabling accurate counting of TCR cDNA molecules. First-strand cDNA for TCR alpha and beta chains was synthesized from specific primers in the conserved constant-segment region. To control for contamination, every cDNA library was double barcoded, receiving both a SMART-Mk sample barcode and Illumina barcodes. Two successive PCR steps introduced TruSeq adapter sequences along with Illumina sample barcodes. The TCR alpha and beta cDNA libraries were sequenced on the Illumina HiSeq platform using custom primers. As for how the authors treated the data: MiGEC processed the raw reads to extract unique molecular identifiers, while MiXCR was used to determine the CDR3 positions. For each individual, recombination models were inferred using an EM algorithm with the repgenHMM and IGoR tools. Shared clonotypes were analyzed with the tcR package in R, and sharing was normalized by the product of cloneset sizes. To study raw recombination without the effects of thymic and clonal selection, out-of-frame nonproductive sequences were analyzed. TCRdb reworked the public reads: Q25 trimming with fastp, MiXCR clone assembly, productive beta chains retained. Here each entry gathers all rows of one CDR3 protein and keeps the most common genes and DNA. These V and J calls are TCRdb output, not the study's own analysis. The sample data list roughly 260,000 distinct CDR3 sequences, and 6.5% to 9% of these were observed just once. The ten largest clones represent around 5.4% of the sample.

These data were also filed under a second study, of yellow fever vaccine responses in identical twins. As that second paper reports: According to the authors, the vaccine-induced T cell response in identical twins seemed to be partly convergent and partly specific to each individual. The study precisely tracked vaccine-responding T cell clones in identical twins.

The clonotype originates from a woman aged 18-29 years in good health. The specimen was CD8+ T cells sorted from blood. This sequence uses TRBV7-6 and TRBJ2-1, and TRBD1 matches 7 of the central bases. The CDR3 loop reads CASSFGSLGGGEQFF. Read as DNA, the sequence is TGTGCCAGCAGCTTTGGCTCCCTAGGGGGCGGTGAGCAGTTCTTC.